The next 29 T cell receptor beta chains were all read from a single sample in a study of T cells in localized non-small cell lung cancer. Clones were read by immunoSEQ multiplex PCR, and TCRdb kept only the in-frame ones, dropping some. The sample has approximately 2,800 clones, approximately 26% seen once. The sequenced sample was normal lung tissue next to the tumor, obtained before any cancer treatment. The receptors were gathered from a man aged 35-75 years with stage I lung adenocarcinoma.

This clone has just a few counts. The V gene is TRBV9, the J gene TRBJ1-1, with unresolved D. The CDR3 has 12 residues. Trimming removed 5 bases at V and 11 bases at J, with 16 bases between. CDR1 is SGDLS, CDR2 YYNGEE, per germline. The CDR3 DNA reads TGTGCCAGCAGTGATGCCACGCCCCCCGCTTTCTTT. Translating gives CASSDATPPAFF.

The chain carries TRBV11-3 and TRBJ2-5; D unresolved. Looked up from germline, CDR1 is SGHNT and CDR2 is YENEEA. The CDR3 length is 14 residues. V lost 5 bases and J lost 5, with 15 bases in between. CDR3 sequence reads: CASSLGGSAETQYF. The CDR3, as DNA: TGTGCCAGCAGCCTGGGTGGTTCCGCCGAGACCCAGTACTTC. Complete variable domain (other parts from reference TRBV11-3 and TRBJ2-5): EAGVVQSPRYKIIEKKQPVAFWCNPISGHNTLYWYLQNLGQGPELLIRYENEEAVDDSQLPKDRFSAERLKGVDSTLKIQPAELGDSAVYLCASSLGGSAETQYFGPGTRLLVL.

The V call is TRBV19, the J call TRBJ2-3, with TRBD2 identical over 14 bases. Germline V CDR1 and CDR2: LNHDA, SQIVND (reference sequence). The CDR3 runs 17 residues. V lost 3 bases to trimming and J lost 4 bases; unmatched junction nucleotides: 6. CDR3 in amino acids: CASSIPKGLAGADTQYF. As DNA, the CDR3 is TGTGCCAGTAGTATCCCCAAGGGACTAGCGGGAGCAGATACGCAGTATTTT.

The chain links TRBV28 to TRBJ2-3; 9 bases line up with TRBD2. Germline trimming cut 8 bases from V and 5 bases from J; bases unmatched to any gene: 8. The CDR3 runs 14 residues. Per germline, CDR1 MDHEN and CDR2 SYDVKM. This CDR3 is CASGLAGAIDTQYF. The CDR3 coding sequence is TGTGCCAGCGGATTAGCGGGAGCTATAGATACGCAGTATTTT.

The table lists this clone with a few counts. The V gene is TRBV19, the J gene TRBJ2-1; 8 bases line up with TRBD2. Germline CDR1 LNHDA, CDR2 SQIVND (reference sequence). Unmatched junction bases numbered 13, after V lost 2 bases and J lost 4 bases. This CDR3 comprises 18 residues. The CDR3 bases are TGTGCCAGTAGTATAACCCCGGAGGCTAGCGGGTTATACAATGAGCAGTTCTTC. Its translation is CASSITPEASGLYNEQFF.

The CDR3: CASSQAGAKNIQYF. In nucleotides, the CDR3 is TGTGCCAGCAGCCAAGCGGGAGCCAAAAACATTCAGTACTTC. This chain joins TRBV6-8 and TRBJ2-4; weak D call: TRBD2 (6 bases). CDR1 is MNHGY and CDR2 is SAAAGT in the germline V gene. There are 14 residues in the CDR3. V lost 6 bases to trimming and J lost 0 bases, with 9 bases between them.

This chain connects TRBV14 to TRBJ1-3; D ambiguous. Germline V gene data show CDR1 as SGHDN and CDR2 as FVKESK. V was clipped by 1 base and J by 0 bases, with 7 bases between them. This CDR3 comprises 15 residues. The CDR3 region has the DNA TGTGCCAGCAGCCAAGGTCGGGTCTCTGGAAACACCATATATTTT. It specifies CASSQGRVSGNTIYF.

This clone was seen a few times. The junction and the germline gene differ at one end; a read error may be behind it. The chain's CDR3 is CASTLGGSSGTQYF. The DNA for the CDR3 is TGTGCCAGCACCTTAGGAGGTAGCAGTGGTACGCAGTATTTT. The genes are TRBV11-3 and TRBJ2-3, with D maybe TRBD2 (5 bases). The CDR3 length is 14 residues. Germline V CDR1 and CDR2: SGHNT, YENEEA.

Only a few counts were recorded for this clone. The chain links TRBV15 to TRBJ1-1, with D uncertain. From germline, CDR1 is LNHNV and CDR2 YYDKDF (reference sequence). Trimming shortened V by 0 bases and J by 0 bases, and 14 bases separated the two germline ends. The CDR3 covers 17 residues. The CDR3 region is CATSRDHRRGMNTEAFF. In DNA form, the CDR3 reads TGTGCCACCAGCAGAGATCATCGGCGGGGAATGAACACTGAAGCTTTCTTT.

The chain carries TRBV18 and TRBJ1-2, with D unclear. CDR1 KGHSH and CDR2 LQKENI come from the germline V gene. Trimming left V 3 bases short and J 3 bases short, with 14 bases between. This CDR3 has 15 amino acids. The DNA for the CDR3 is TGTGCCAGCTCACCCGACCCGGGGAGGGACTATGGCTACACCTTC. Translated, it gives CASSPDPGRDYGYTF.

The chain uses TRBV19 and TRBJ1-5, with TRBD1 identical over 10 bases. V shed 5 bases, J shed 3 bases, and the junction held 7 bases outside the gene matches. Germline CDR1 reads LNHDA; CDR2 reads SQIVND (reference sequence). The CDR3 extends over 16 amino acids. The chain's CDR3 is CASSLRGTGDNQPQHF. CDR3 DNA: TGTGCCAGTAGTCTAAGGGGGACAGGGGACAATCAGCCCCAGCATTTT.

This clone is termed large. The chain has TRBV6-8 and TRBJ2-7, with 7 bases lining up with TRBD1. V shed 5 bases, J shed 3 bases, and the junction held 7 bases outside the gene matches. CDR1 MNHGY and CDR2 SAAAGT come from the germline V gene. The CDR3 runs to 14 residues. The CDR3, as DNA: TGTGCCAGCAGTCCCGCCGGGACAGACTACGAGCAGTACTTC. Translating gives CASSPAGTDYEQYF.

This chain links TRBV19 with TRBJ2-1; 11 bases agree with TRBD2. Germline assignment: CDR1 LNHDA and CDR2 SQIVND (reference sequence). V gave up 4 bases and J gave up 9 bases; unmatched junction bases: 8. The CDR3 has 15 residues. The CDR3 nucleotides read TGTGCCAGTAGTACAAAAGGGACTAGCGGTAGTGAGCAGTTCTTC. The encoded protein is CASSTKGTSGSEQFF.

By frequency in the sample, this clone is medium-sized. J is TRBJ1-2 and V is TRBV7-2, with D maybe TRBD1 (5 bases). Trimming removed 2 bases at V and 5 bases at J, with 9 bases between. CDR3 length equals 13 residues. The V gene's germline CDR1 is SGHTA and CDR2 FQGNSA. CDR3 amino acids: CASSLRGFYGYTF. The DNA of the CDR3 is TGTGCCAGCAGCTTACGGGGGTTTTATGGCTACACCTTC.

The chain uses TRBV28 and TRBJ2-3, with 11 positions matching TRBD2. The CDR3 covers 17 residues. Germline V gene sequence: CDR1 MDHEN, CDR2 SYDVKM. V trimming: 10 bases; J trimming: 4 bases; junction bases outside the gene matches: 16. CDR3: CATVTFSGRAVADTQYF. CDR3 nucleotides: TGTGCCACGGTGACCTTTAGCGGGAGGGCTGTGGCAGATACGCAGTATTTT.

This clone was recorded a few times. CDR3 sequence: CASSPDPSDRGTQYF. Here the CDR3 DNA reads TGTGCCAGCAGCCCCGACCCTAGCGACAGGGGTACGCAGTATTTT. The V gene is TRBV7-6, the J gene TRBJ2-3, with 8 bases that match TRBD1. The CDR3 sequence is 15 residues long. The V gene end was trimmed by 5 bases and the J gene end by 8 bases; junction bases not matched to a gene: 12. The V gene's germline CDR1 is SGHVS and CDR2 FNYEAQ.

This chain connects TRBV6-8 to TRBJ2-3; tentatively, D is TRBD2 (6 bases). V was pared by 7 bases and J by 4 bases, with 21 bases between. Germline CDR1 and CDR2: MNHGY and SAAAGT. This CDR3 contains 16 residues. The CDR3 DNA reads as TGTGCCAGCAAGGGGTACGAATCGCGGGAAGCAGATACGCAGTATTTT. It translates to CASKGYESREADTQYF.

In this sample, this clone is medium-sized (0.01 to 0.1%). V and J are TRBV9 and TRBJ2-2; perhaps TRBD1 as D (6 bases). The ends were cut back, 1 base at V and 0 bases at J, with 16 bases in the middle. This CDR3 has 18 amino acids. Germline CDR1 and CDR2: SGDLS and YYNGEE. The CDR3 sequence: CASSVYGWTASNTGELFF. Written as DNA, the CDR3 is TGTGCCAGCAGCGTATATGGTTGGACAGCTTCGAACACCGGGGAGCTGTTTTTT.

J is TRBJ1-1 and V is TRBV18; D is unclear. The germline gives CDR1 KGHSH, CDR2 LQKENI. The CDR3 spans 16 residues. V lost 2 bases and J lost 4, with 17 bases in between. CDR3 nucleotides: TGTGCCAGCTCACCATTTCGGACGGTGGGGTCCACTGAAGCTTTCTTT. Translation: CASSPFRTVGSTEAFF.

The chain employs TRBV10-2 and TRBJ2-5, with a possible D match to TRBD2 (6 bases). The length of the CDR3 is 14 residues. Germline V gene lookup returns CDR1 WSHSY and CDR2 SAAADI. Trimming stripped 5 bases from V and 7 bases from J, with 17 bases between. The DNA of the CDR3 is TGCGCCAGCAGTTCCCTTGGGGACTTTGGGACCCAGTACTTC. The encoded protein is CASSSLGDFGTQYF.

The chain links TRBV11-3 to TRBJ2-7, with TRBD2 matching over 14 bases. Germline CDR1 is SGHNT and CDR2 is YENEEA. J lost 6 bases, V lost 5 bases, and 6 bases had no gene match. This CDR3 is built from 15 residues. CDR3 in amino acids: CASSPPGLAGVEQYV. The CDR3 DNA reads TGTGCCAGCAGCCCCCCGGGACTAGCGGGAGTCGAGCAGTACGTC.

This chain joins TRBV5-1 and TRBJ1-5; D is unresolved. The CDR3 is made up of 15 amino acids. V was shortened by 3 bases and J by 1 base, with 11 bases between the two germline ends. Per germline, CDR1 SGHRS and CDR2 YFSETQ. The CDR3 DNA sequence: TGCGCCAGCAGCTCCGATCCGGGGAGCAATCAGCCCCAGCATTTT. This translates into CASSSDPGSNQPQHF.

The V call is TRBV11-3, the J call TRBJ2-3; D gene ambiguous. The CDR3 extends over 14 amino acids. The germline V gene encodes CDR1 SGHNT and CDR2 YENEEA. V gave up 0 bases and J gave up 2 bases, with 6 bases separating them. For the CDR3, the DNA is TGTGCCAGCAGCTTAGATCCACACACAGATACGCAGTATTTT. Amino acids: CASSLDPHTDTQYF.

J is TRBJ1-3 and V is TRBV14; a possible D gene is TRBD1 (5 bases). Germline values: CDR1 SGHDN, CDR2 FVKESK. The V and J ends lost 5 bases and 4 bases respectively, with 12 bases between them. This CDR3 contains 14 residues. The DNA for the CDR3 is TGTGCCAGCAGCGCCGGGACGGCCGGAAACACCATATATTTT. Amino acid sequence: CASSAGTAGNTIYF.

CDR3 amino acids: CAIRDRVGYGYTF. CDR3 sequence (DNA): TGTGCCATCAGGGACAGGGTAGGCTATGGCTACACCTTC. The V gene is TRBV6-8, the J gene TRBJ1-2, with 9 bases identical to TRBD1. The CDR3 has 13 amino acids. Germline CDR1 is MNHGY and CDR2 is SAAAGT. The V and J ends lost 10 bases and 4 bases, in that order; junction bases with no gene match: 7.

This chain connects TRBV29-1 to TRBJ2-1, with 8 bases that match TRBD2. The length of the CDR3 is 14 residues. V lost 0 bases, J lost 8 bases, and 6 bases stayed unmatched. Looked up from germline, CDR1 is SQVTM and CDR2 is ANQGSEA. The CDR3 DNA reads TGCAGCGTTGAAGACCCCGGGAGGGCCGATGAGCAGTTCTTC. Translation gives CSVEDPGRADEQFF.

This chain uses TRBV1 with TRBJ1-1; the table gives TRBD1 as D, unverified against the DNA. TRBV1 is an annotated pseudogene. The CDR3 has 14 residues. The chain's CDR3 is CASSPQGWATEAFF. CDR3 nucleotide sequence: TGCGCCAGCAGCCCACAGGGCTGGGCCACTGAAGCTTTCTTT.

This clone was seen only a few times. The V and J genes are TRBV11-3 and TRBJ2-7; 9 bases agree with TRBD1. J lost 1 base, V lost 5 bases, and 3 bases had no gene match. The CDR3 is made up of 14 amino acids. Germline CDR1 is SGHNT and CDR2 is YENEEA. The CDR3 DNA sequence: TGTGCCAGCAGCCTGGACAGGGGTTCCTACGAGCAGTACTTC. Translated, it gives CASSLDRGSYEQYF.

In its sample, this clone is medium-sized. The chain has TRBV9 and TRBJ2-7; D gene uncertain. Germline V lookup: CDR1 SGDLS, CDR2 YYNGEE. The CDR3 spans 12 residues. V was trimmed by 5 bases and J by 9 bases, leaving 15 bases between them. In nucleotides, the CDR3 is TGTGCCAGCAGTGAATTAGCCCGCGGGCAGTACGTC. Translating it yields CASSELARGQYV.